The text below deals with one TCR beta chain. Germline V gives CDR1 SEHNR, CDR2 FQNEAQ (reference sequence). The CDR3 is 17 residues long. J was trimmed by 0 bases and V by 5 bases; bases with no gene match: 7. The data were taken from a study of blood T cell repertoires in COVID-19. Across the whole study: Donors in the United States, Italy and Spain gave samples during acute or convalescent COVID-19.

It was during active infection that Seattle patients were enrolled and then longitudinally followed. Clones were sequenced by immunoSEQ multiplex PCR, and TCRdb holds only the in-frame ones, with some missing. The data show about 330,000 clones, 87% seen once. The chain recombines TRBV7-9 with TRBJ2-2, with 9 positions matching TRBD1. Sequencing was performed on peripheral blood. This TCR was recovered from a man younger than 40 with COVID-19, enrolled during active disease. CDR3 amino acids: CASSDHRGRPNTGELFF. As DNA, the CDR3 is TGTGCCAGCAGCGACCACAGGGGGCGACCGAACACCGGGGAGCTGTTTTTT.